This T cell receptor beta chain was captured by sequencing in a study of CD8 T cell repertoires and HIV-1 epitope variants. General study points: Roughly nine antigen-specific TCR beta clonotypes were found; roughly 6 seemed cross-reactive to variants.

TCR beta CDR3 was sequenced at survey depth on immunoSEQ. Method: immunoSEQ multiplex PCR; TCRdb's copy keeps in-frame clones and lacks some. This sample has 3,000 to 3,500 clones, with about 69% found just once. Germline V CDR1 and CDR2: GTSNPN, SVGIG (reference sequence). The ends lost 8 bases at V and 4 bases at J; junction bases unmatched: 9. This CDR3 comprises 13 residues. By frequency in the sample, this clone is medium-sized. Its matching antigen is unknown. The sequencing input was cultured CD8+ T cells derived from PBMCs. J is TRBJ1-2 and V is TRBV30, with TRBD1 matching over 8 bases. The source is a male donor with HIV. The CDR3 here is CAPTGGSFYGYTF. CDR3 coding DNA: TGTGCCCCTACAGGGGGGTCCTTCTATGGCTACACCTTC.